The source of this T cell receptor beta chain is a study of CD8 T cells in ankylosing spondylitis. General study findings and limits: It was reported that disease-linked clones were significantly enriched in matched ankylosing spondylitis synovial fluid. Researchers report that disease-linked clones proved CD8+ and relatively rare in peripheral blood. A motif of 7 or 8 highly homologous TCR beta variants was seen as apparently characteristic of ankylosing spondylitis blood. Earlier studies detected some motif variants in reactive arthritis synovial fluid and blood.

Regarding this clonotype: What it binds is unknown.

The CDR3 totals 16 residues. Germline CDR1 KGHDR, CDR2 SFDVKD. Trimming stripped 2 bases from V and 6 bases from J, with 15 bases between. Each CDR3 protein is one row after TCRdb ran MiXCR on the 5' RACE reads. The top ten clones hold over 6.5% of a sample with over 450,000 distinct CDR3 sequences, roughly 13% of them seen once. The specimen sequenced was blood, either unsorted or a sorted T cell fraction (not recorded which). The TCR sequence derives from a male donor with ankylosing spondylitis. The V call is TRBV24-1, the J call TRBJ2-2; tentative D call: TRBD1 (6 bases). The CDR3 DNA reads TGTGCCACCAGTGATTCACAGACAGGTTTCTCCGGGGAGCTGTTTTTT. Its translation is CATSDSQTGFSGELFF.